This record concerns one TCR beta chain sequence. Antigen unknown. Germline V gives CDR1 SGHRS, CDR2 YFSETQ. The CDR3 spans 15 residues. V lost 0 bases and J lost 4, with 13 bases in between. Alpha and beta constant-region primers primed reverse transcription of around 550 ng RNA. Separate chain-specific third strand synthesis with multiplexing indices produced the alpha and beta libraries. MiXCR, run by TCRdb on the 5' RACE reads, gives a single entry per CDR3 protein. This sample carries 13,000 or so distinct CDR3 sequences, 11% of them seen once, and the ten largest clones take about 6%. Whole blood was used without fractionation, so all unsorted peripheral T cells were included. Peripheral blood, 2.5 ml, was drawn for RNA extraction. The source of the sample is a study of HIV-infected patients and healthy controls. Findings of the study overall: Compared with untreated HIV+ repertoires, healthy controls showed roughly threefold more distinct CDR3s and higher Shannon diversity.

This clonotype was sampled from an adult in good health. The genes are TRBV5-1 and TRBJ1-1; D gene ambiguous. Sequences were obtained from blood. The CDR3 protein is CASSLEAGGSTEAFF. As DNA, the CDR3 is TGCGCCAGCAGCTTGGAGGCAGGTGGTAGCACTGAAGCTTTCTTT. Filled out from reference TRBV5-1 and TRBJ1-1, the complete variable domain reads KAGVTQTPRYLIKTRGQQVTLSCSPISGHRSVSWYQQTPGQGLQFLFEYFSETQRNKGNFPGRFSGRQFSNSRSEMNVSTLELGDSALYLCASSLEAGGSTEAFFGQGTRLTVV.